Below, one T cell receptor beta chain is given with its context. Its cognate antigen is unknown. The data are from a study of Tregs in tolerant kidney transplant recipients. The method was immunoSEQ multiplex PCR; TCRdb's version includes in-frame clones alone and lacks a portion of them. The sample records tens of thousands of clones, over 85% being singletons. Study-level points and caveats: Nucleotide sequences could not be compared across some patients' samples due to primer changes. In tolerant patients, donor-specific Tregs outgrew total Tregs, suggesting antigen-driven expansion. The most relevant donor-specific Treg TCRbeta repertoire apparently came from expansion with activated donor B cells.

With 1 base clipped from V and 5 bases from J, the junction kept 10 bases outside the gene matches. Germline V CDR1 and CDR2: SGDLS, YYNGEE. CDR3 length: 16 residues. The nonmyeloablative bone marrow transplants came from related graft donors, with transient mixed chimerism. Unstimulated regulatory T cells (CD4+CD25+CD127-), CD4+CD25- non-regulatory cells, CD4 and CD8 cells were FACS-sorted from thawed PBMCs. The receptor was derived from a human patient who received a combined kidney and bone marrow transplant. T cells may partly derive from the graft donor. The rearrangement joins TRBV9 to TRBJ2-5, with 8 nucleotides matching TRBD2. The source was CD4+ T cells from blood (PBMCs), collected 12 months after the transplant. The CDR3 is CASSVHPSGGGETQYF. Here the CDR3 DNA reads TGTGCCAGCAGCGTACACCCCAGCGGGGGCGGGGAGACCCAGTACTTC.